This passage covers 24 T cell receptor beta chains from one sample sequenced in a study of patients and donors after allogeneic stem cell transplantation. TCRdb called the RT-PCR reads again in MiXCR, with one record for every CDR3 protein. In the table there are tens of thousands of distinct CDR3 sequences, roughly 43% of which are singletons. The sequencing input was blood, either unsorted or a sorted T cell fraction (not recorded which). The receptors originated from a human donor who was either an allogeneic HSCT recipient or a stem cell or donor lymphocyte infusion donor (not recorded which). It is not recorded whose cells these are; they may come from a transplant donor.

The chain uses TRBV3-1 and TRBJ1-2, with a tentative D call TRBD1 (5 bases). CDR1 is LGHDT, CDR2 YNNKEL, per germline (reference sequence). The CDR3 sequence is 15 residues long. Trimming removed 0 bases from V and 3 bases from J, with 11 bases in between. This CDR3 is CASSQEGREDYGYTF. CDR3 DNA sequence: TGTGCCAGCAGCCAAGAAGGCAGGGAAGACTATGGCTACACCTTC.

The chain combines TRBV20-1 with TRBJ2-3, with 7 bases matching TRBD2. The CDR3 has 15 residues. With V trimmed by 6 bases and J by 5 bases, 14 bases remained unmatched. CDR1 and CDR2 from the germline V gene are DFQATT and SNEGSKA (reference sequence). The DNA of the CDR3 is TGCAGTGCCTCCCGGATGGTTAGCGGGCTAGATACGCAGTATTTT. Protein: CSASRMVSGLDTQYF.

The rearrangement joins TRBV4-3 to TRBJ2-7, with D perhaps TRBD2 (5 bases). The germline gives CDR1 LGHNA, CDR2 YSLEER. V was shortened by 0 bases and J by 3 bases, with 9 bases between the two germline ends. This CDR3 spans 14 amino acids. The CDR3 protein is CASSQEKRSYEQYF. The CDR3 nucleotides are TGCGCCAGCAGCCAAGAAAAGCGGAGCTACGAGCAGTACTTC.

In DNA, the CDR3 is TGTGCCATCGCCTCGTCTAGCGGGATTGACGGGGAGCTGTTTTTT. Protein product: CAIASSSGIDGELFF. The rearrangement joins TRBV10-3 to TRBJ2-2, with TRBD2 matching 9 bases. Per germline, CDR1 ENHRY and CDR2 SYGVKD. V was pared by 8 bases and J by 7 bases, with 11 bases of the junction left unmatched. The length of the CDR3 is 15 residues.

V usage is TRBV25-1 and J usage is TRBJ1-1; 9 nucleotides align to TRBD1. Trimming took 2 bases from V and 11 from J; bases not matched to a gene: 9. The CDR3 has 14 residues. In germline, CDR1 is MGHDK, CDR2 SYGVNS. The chain's CDR3 is CASSEASGDRGAFF. The CDR3 DNA is TGTGCCAGCAGTGAAGCATCAGGTGACAGGGGGGCTTTCTTT.

This clonotype was recorded once. The gene calls are TRBV7-8 and TRBJ1-5, with 9 bases matching TRBD1. In germline, CDR1 is SGHVS, CDR2 FQNEAQ. Trimming at V came to 5 bases and at J to 6 bases, leaving 8 bases not matched to a gene. This CDR3 comprises 15 residues. CDR3 residues: CASSEQGAQGQPQHF. DNA of the CDR3: TGTGCCAGCAGCGAACAGGGGGCGCAGGGTCAGCCCCAGCATTTT.

The chain joins TRBV12-3 or TRBV12-4 to TRBJ1-4, with unresolved D. Trimming left V 7 bases short and J 8 bases short, with 11 bases between. The CDR3 sequence is 12 residues long. CDR3 bases: TGTGCCAGCAAGCCTGACGGGGAAAAACTGTTTTTT. Its translation: CASKPDGEKLFF.

This clonotype occurred a few times. The chain uses TRBV7-8 and TRBJ1-4; D is uncertain. This CDR3 has 15 amino acids. The V end lost 1 base, the J end lost 5 bases, and 11 bases lay between the germline ends. The germline gives CDR1 SGHVS, CDR2 FQNEAQ. The DNA of the CDR3 is TGTGCCAGCAGCTTAGAGGAAGGGATGAATGAAAAACTGTTTTTT. This translates into CASSLEEGMNEKLFF.

This sequence joins TRBV12-3 or TRBV12-4 and TRBJ1-2; D unresolved. Trimming removed 3 bases from V and 7 bases from J, with 15 bases in between. The CDR3 contains 14 residues. The CDR3 DNA sequence: TGTGCCAGCAGTTTTATGGGCAAACTCGGTGGCTACACCTTC. Amino acid sequence: CASSFMGKLGGYTF.

V and J are TRBV7-9 and TRBJ1-1; 7 positions match TRBD1. Per germline, CDR1 SEHNR and CDR2 FQNEAQ (reference sequence). V was pared by 5 bases and J by 3 bases, with 6 bases of the junction left unmatched. The CDR3 totals 14 residues. The CDR3 spells CASSADRDDTEAFF. The CDR3 DNA is TGTGCCAGCAGCGCAGACAGGGACGACACTGAAGCTTTCTTT.

In DNA, the CDR3 is TGTGCCAGCAGTATGCGGACAGGGGACCTCATTGGGAATCAGCCCCAGCATTTT. It is translated as CASSMRTGDLIGNQPQHF. This sequence joins TRBV2 and TRBJ1-5, with 9 bases that match TRBD1. Germline V gene data show CDR1 as SNHLY and CDR2 as FYNNEI. V lost 5 bases to trimming and J lost 4 bases; unmatched junction nucleotides: 15. The CDR3 extends over 18 amino acids.

This clonotype appeared a few times. The chain has TRBV4-3 and TRBJ1-4; D is perhaps TRBD1 (6 bases). The V gene's germline CDR1 is LGHNA and CDR2 YSLEER. This CDR3 has 17 residues. The V and J ends lost 4 bases and 6 bases respectively, with 21 bases between them. The CDR3 protein is CASSRGQTNWGDEKLFF. In DNA form, the CDR3 reads TGCGCCAGCAGCCGAGGACAGACAAATTGGGGGGATGAAAAACTGTTTTTT.

This rearrangement joins TRBV7-2 to TRBJ1-6; D is unresolved. Between the trimmed V and J ends, which lost 2 bases and 10 bases, there was a span of 6 bases. This CDR3 is 12 amino acids long. The germline V gene encodes CDR1 SGHTA and CDR2 FQGNSA. CDR3 sequence (DNA): TGTGCCAGCAGCTTATCGCTGTCACCCCTCCACTTT. Translation gives CASSLSLSPLHF.

The rearrangement links TRBV29-1 to TRBJ1-2; 7 nucleotides agree with TRBD1. V trimming: 8 bases; J trimming: 7 bases; junction bases outside the gene matches: 13. From germline, CDR1 is SQVTM and CDR2 ANQGSEA. CDR3 size: 13 residues. The CDR3, as DNA: TGCAGCACGCAACCTCGACAGGGCGGTGGCTACACCTTC. The encoded protein is CSTQPRQGGGYTF.

The chain combines TRBV4-3 with TRBJ1-1; D is unclear. V was cut by 0 bases and J by 11 bases, with 16 bases left in between. Germline loops: CDR1 LGHNA, CDR2 YSLEER. The CDR3 length is 14 residues. This chain's CDR3 is CASSQDHRRGSAFF. CDR3 DNA sequence: TGCGCCAGCAGCCAAGACCACCGGCGTGGGAGTGCTTTCTTT.

The rearrangement joins TRBV29-1 to TRBJ2-5; TRBD2 is a possible D gene (6 bases). This CDR3 has 12 amino acids. CDR1 and CDR2 from the germline V gene are SQVTM and ANQGSEA. V lost 7 bases, J lost 2 bases, and 11 bases lay in between. The CDR3 coding sequence is TGCAGCGCAGGGAGGAGGCAAGAGACCCAGTACTTC. The encoded protein is CSAGRRQETQYF.

The table lists this clonotype with a few counts. J is TRBJ1-1 and V is TRBV4-1; D is uncertain. The CDR3 spans 19 residues. Germline values: CDR1 MGHRA, CDR2 YSYEKL. Trimming left V 0 bases short and J 1 base short, with 21 bases between. CDR3 in amino acids: CASSQELVRVTVGNTEAFF. The DNA for the CDR3 is TGCGCCAGCAGCCAAGAATTGGTTAGGGTCACGGTCGGGAACACTGAAGCTTTCTTT.

The chain combines TRBV12-3 or TRBV12-4 with TRBJ1-1, with TRBD1 as a possible D gene (5 bases). Trimming pared 2 bases from V and 0 bases from J, leaving 13 bases between. This CDR3 has 16 amino acids. The DNA for the CDR3 is TGTGCCAGCAGTTTACAAATGACAGCCTTGAACACTGAAGCTTTCTTT. The encoded protein is CASSLQMTALNTEAFF.

This clonotype showed up just a few times. The V and J genes are TRBV7-3 and TRBJ1-1; D possibly corresponds to TRBD1 (5 bases). The CDR3 sequence is 17 residues long. CDR1 SGHTA and CDR2 FQGTGA come from the germline V gene. The ends were cut back, 1 base at V and 5 bases at J, with 20 bases in the middle. CDR3 protein: CASSLNRLTQAGTEAFF. The DNA for the CDR3 is TGTGCCAGCAGCTTAAACCGTCTGACACAGGCCGGGACTGAAGCTTTCTTT. Supplemented by reference TRBV7-3 and TRBJ1-1, the full variable domain reads GAGVSQTPSNKVTEKGKYVELRCDPISGHTALYWYRQSLGQGPEFLIYFQGTGAADDSGLPNDRFFAVRPEGSVSTLKIQRTERGDSAVYLCASSLNRLTQAGTEAFFGQGTRLTVV.

V is TRBV12-3 or TRBV12-4 and J is TRBJ2-1; no firm D call. Trimming took off 4 bases at V and 2 bases at J, with 0 bases between the two ends. This CDR3 contains 11 residues. As DNA, the CDR3 is TGTGCCAGCAGTTCCTACAATGAGCAGTTCTTC. Translation gives CASSSYNEQFF.

In this sample, this clonotype turned up a few times. The J gene is TRBJ1-3, the V gene TRBV12-3 or TRBV12-4; 9 nucleotides match TRBD1. The CDR3 is 15 amino acids. The V segment lost 6 bases and the J segment 3 bases; nucleotides outside the gene matches: 6. CDR3 DNA: TGTGCCAGCAGGGGACAGGGAAGTAGTGGAAACACCATATATTTT. Protein: CASRGQGSSGNTIYF.

This clonotype turned up a few times. The chain combines TRBV12-3 or TRBV12-4 with TRBJ1-5; tentatively, D is TRBD1 (5 bases). Trimming left V 6 bases short and J 5 bases short, with 20 bases between. The CDR3 runs 16 residues. The chain's CDR3 is CASSARGGYVDQPQHF. In DNA form, the CDR3 reads TGTGCCAGCAGCGCTCGGGGGGGATACGTGGATCAGCCCCAGCATTTT.

This clonotype has just a few counts. The chain employs TRBV7-2 and TRBJ1-3; no clear D. Looked up from germline, CDR1 is SGHTA and CDR2 is FQGNSA. The V end lost 4 bases, the J end lost 2 bases, and 12 bases lay between the germline ends. The length of the CDR3 is 15 residues. The CDR3 nucleotides read TGTGCCAGCAGCTCCCCTCAATATGCTGGAAACACCATATATTTT. Protein sequence: CASSSPQYAGNTIYF.

The genes are TRBV20-1 and TRBJ2-7, with 10 bases matching TRBD2. Germline V gene data show CDR1 as DFQATT and CDR2 as SNEGSKA (reference sequence). The CDR3 is made up of 16 amino acids. Trimming at V came to 2 bases and at J to 4 bases, leaving 11 bases not matched to a gene. CDR3 nucleotide sequence: TGCAGTGCTAGACCCATCAGCGGGAGGGCCACGTACGAGCAGTACTTC. Its translation is CSARPISGRATYEQYF.